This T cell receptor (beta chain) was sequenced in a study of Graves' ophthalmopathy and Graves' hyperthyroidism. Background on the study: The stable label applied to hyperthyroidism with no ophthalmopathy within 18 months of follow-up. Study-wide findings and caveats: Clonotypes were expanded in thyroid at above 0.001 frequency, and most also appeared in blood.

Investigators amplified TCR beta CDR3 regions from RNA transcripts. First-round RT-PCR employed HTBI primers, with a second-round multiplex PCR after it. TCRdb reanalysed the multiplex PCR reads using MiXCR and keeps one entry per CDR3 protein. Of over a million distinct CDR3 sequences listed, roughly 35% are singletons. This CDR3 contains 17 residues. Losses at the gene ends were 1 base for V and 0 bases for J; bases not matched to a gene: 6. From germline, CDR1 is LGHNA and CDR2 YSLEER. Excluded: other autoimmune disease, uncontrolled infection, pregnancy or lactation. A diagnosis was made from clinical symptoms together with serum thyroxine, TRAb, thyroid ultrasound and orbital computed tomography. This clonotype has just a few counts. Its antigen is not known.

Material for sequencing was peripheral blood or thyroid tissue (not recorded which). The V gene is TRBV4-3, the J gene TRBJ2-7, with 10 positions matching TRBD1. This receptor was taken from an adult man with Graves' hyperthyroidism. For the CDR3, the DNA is TGCGCCAGCAGCCAAGCAGATGGGACAGGGGTCTCCTACGAGCAGTACTTC. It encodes CASSQADGTGVSYEQYF.